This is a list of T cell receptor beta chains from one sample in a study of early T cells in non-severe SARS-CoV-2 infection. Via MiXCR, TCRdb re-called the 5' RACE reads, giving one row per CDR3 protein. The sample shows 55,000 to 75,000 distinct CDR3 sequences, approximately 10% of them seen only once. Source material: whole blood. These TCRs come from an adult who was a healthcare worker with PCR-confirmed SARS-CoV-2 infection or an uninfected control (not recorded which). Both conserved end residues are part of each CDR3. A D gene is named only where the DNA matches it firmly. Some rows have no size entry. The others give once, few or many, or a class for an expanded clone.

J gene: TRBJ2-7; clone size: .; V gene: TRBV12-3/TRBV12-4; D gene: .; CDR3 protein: CASSLALFRDEQYF; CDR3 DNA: TGTGCCAGCAGTTTAGCCCTCTTCCGCGACGAGCAGTACTTC
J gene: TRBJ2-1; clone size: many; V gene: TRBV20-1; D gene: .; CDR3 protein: CSASSRVRGNIYNEQFF; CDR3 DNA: TGCAGTGCTTCATCCAGGGTGAGGGGGAATATCTACAATGAGCAGTTCTTC
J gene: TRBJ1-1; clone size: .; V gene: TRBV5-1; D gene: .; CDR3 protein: CANSLVQGQNTEAFF; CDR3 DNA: TGCGCCAACAGCTTGGTTCAGGGGCAGAACACTGAAGCTTTCTTT
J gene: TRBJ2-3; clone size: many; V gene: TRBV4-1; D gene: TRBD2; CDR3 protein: CASSQVGLAGVDTQYF; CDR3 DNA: TGCGCCAGCAGCCAAGTGGGACTAGCGGGAGTGGATACGCAGTATTTT
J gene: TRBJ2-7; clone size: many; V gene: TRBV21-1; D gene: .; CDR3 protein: CASSTPLTPYEQYF; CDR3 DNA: TGTGCCAGCAGCACCCCTTTGACCCCCTACGAGCAGTACTTC
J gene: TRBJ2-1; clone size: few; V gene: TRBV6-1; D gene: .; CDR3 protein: CATDDFISLYNEQFF; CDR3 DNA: TGTGCCACCGATGACTTTATATCCCTATACAATGAGCAGTTCTTC
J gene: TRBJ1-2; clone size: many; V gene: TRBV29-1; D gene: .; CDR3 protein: CSVESQDGYTF; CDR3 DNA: TGCAGCGTTGAGTCCCAGGACGGCTACACCTTC
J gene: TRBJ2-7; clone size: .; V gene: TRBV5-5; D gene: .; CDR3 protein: CASSLATTTDYEQYF; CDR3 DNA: TGTGCCAGCAGCTTGGCCACGACGACAGACTACGAGCAGTACTTC
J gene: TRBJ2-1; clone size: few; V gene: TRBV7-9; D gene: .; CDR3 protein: CASSLVAYNEQFF; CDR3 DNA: TGTGCCAGCAGCTTAGTAGCTTACAATGAGCAGTTCTTC
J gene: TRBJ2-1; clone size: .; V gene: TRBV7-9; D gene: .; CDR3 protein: CASRPGTGYNEQFF; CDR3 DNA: TGTGCCAGCAGGCCCGGGACTGGCTACAATGAGCAGTTCTTC
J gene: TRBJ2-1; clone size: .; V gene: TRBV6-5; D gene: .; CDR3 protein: CASSPSASSYNEQFF; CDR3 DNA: TGTGCCAGCAGTCCTAGCGCGAGCTCCTACAATGAGCAGTTCTTC
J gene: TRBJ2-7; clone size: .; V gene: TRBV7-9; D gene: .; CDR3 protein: CASQGGWPNSEQYF; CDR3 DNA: TGTGCCAGCCAGGGCGGCTGGCCGAATTCCGAGCAGTACTTC
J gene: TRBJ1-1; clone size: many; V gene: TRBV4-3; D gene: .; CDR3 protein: CASSQEENTEAFF; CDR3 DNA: TGCGCCAGCAGCCAAGAGGAGAACACTGAAGCTTTCTTT
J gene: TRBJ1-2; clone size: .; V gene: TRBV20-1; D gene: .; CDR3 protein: CSARTGTIYGYTF; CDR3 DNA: TGCAGTGCTAGAACAGGGACCATCTATGGCTACACCTTC
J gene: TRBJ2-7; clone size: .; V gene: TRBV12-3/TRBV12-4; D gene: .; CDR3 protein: CASSPARYEQYF; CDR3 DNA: TGTGCCAGCAGCCCCGCCCGCTACGAGCAGTACTTC
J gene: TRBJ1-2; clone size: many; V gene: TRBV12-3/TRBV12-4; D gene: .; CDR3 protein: CASTHGRDGYTF; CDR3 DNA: TGTGCCAGCACCCACGGACGGGATGGCTACACCTTC
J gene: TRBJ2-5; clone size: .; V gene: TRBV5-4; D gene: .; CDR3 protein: CASSNRDYQETQYF; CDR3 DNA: TGTGCCAGCAGCAACCGGGACTACCAAGAGACCCAGTACTTC
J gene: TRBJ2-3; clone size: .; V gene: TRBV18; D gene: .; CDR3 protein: CASSPNHLGDTQYF; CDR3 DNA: TGTGCCAGCTCACCAAATCACCTAGGAGATACGCAGTATTTT
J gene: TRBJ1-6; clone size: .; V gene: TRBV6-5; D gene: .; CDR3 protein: CASSYSSQGLVLSPLHF; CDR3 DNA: TGTGCCAGCAGTTACTCGAGTCAGGGCCTCGTCTTATCACCCCTCCACTTT